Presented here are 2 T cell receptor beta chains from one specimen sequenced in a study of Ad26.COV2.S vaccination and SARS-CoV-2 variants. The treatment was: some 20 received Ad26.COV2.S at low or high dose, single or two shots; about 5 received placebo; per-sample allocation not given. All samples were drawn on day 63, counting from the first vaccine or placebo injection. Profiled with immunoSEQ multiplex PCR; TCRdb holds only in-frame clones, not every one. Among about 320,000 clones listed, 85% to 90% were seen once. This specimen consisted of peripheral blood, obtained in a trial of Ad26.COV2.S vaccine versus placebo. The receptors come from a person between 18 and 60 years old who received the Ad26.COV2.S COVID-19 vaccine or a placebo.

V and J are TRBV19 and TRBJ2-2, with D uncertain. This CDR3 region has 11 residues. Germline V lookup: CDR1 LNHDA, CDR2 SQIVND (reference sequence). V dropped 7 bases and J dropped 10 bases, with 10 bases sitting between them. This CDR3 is CASNNFAELFF. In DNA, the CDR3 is TGTGCCAGTAACAATTTTGCGGAGCTGTTTTTT.

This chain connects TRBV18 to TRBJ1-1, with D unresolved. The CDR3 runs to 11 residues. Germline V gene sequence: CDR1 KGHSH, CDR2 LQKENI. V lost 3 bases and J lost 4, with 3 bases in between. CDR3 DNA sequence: TGTGCCAGCTCACCTCTCACTGAAGCTTTCTTT. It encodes CASSPLTEAFF.